The subject of this entry is one T cell receptor (beta chain). Amplification of the TCR beta CDR3 regions used RNA transcripts (as template). RT-PCR in the first round used HTBI primers; a second-round multiplex PCR followed. TCRdb passed the multiplex PCR reads through MiXCR, listing each CDR3 protein once. The sample carries about 1.1 million distinct CDR3 sequences, about 38% recorded once. This sample was included in a study of Graves' ophthalmopathy and Graves' hyperthyroidism. Overall study: Hyperthyroidism counted as stable given no ophthalmopathy within 18 months of follow-up.

Germline V gives CDR1 SQVTM, CDR2 ANQGSEA. The CDR3 is made up of 13 amino acids. The V and J ends lost 4 bases and 7 bases respectively, with 16 bases between them. None of the included patients had other autoimmune diseases, uncontrolled infections, pregnancy or lactation, as these led to exclusion. The TCR originated in an adult man with Graves' hyperthyroidism. The specimen sequenced was peripheral blood or thyroid tissue (not recorded which). J is TRBJ1-1 and V is TRBV29-1; a weak D match, TRBD1 (6 bases). The CDR3 region is CSVAPGATNEAFF. The CDR3 coding sequence is TGCAGCGTTGCGCCAGGGGCTACTAATGAAGCTTTCTTT.